This TCR beta chain was identified in a study of tumor-infiltrating lymphocytes in primary liver carcinoma. Study-level points and caveats: The top-250-clone fraction was significantly higher in tumors than in blood (p = 0.039).

Between about 17 and 34 mg of unsorted bulk tissue served as the source from which RNA and DNA were co-extracted. All of the tumor samples contained over 80% viable tumor cells. Production of TCR beta cDNA used roughly 0.55 ug total RNA together with a constant-region primer. Sequencing libraries for TCR beta derived from three nested multiplex PCR rounds that used slightly modified ARM-PCR. PCR rounds one and two used TRBV1-TRBV30 forward primers with a C-beta reverse primer for roughly 10 cycles each. MiXCR was run by TCRdb on the multiplex PCR reads, yielding one entry per CDR3 protein. The sample shows more than 85,000 distinct CDR3 sequences, roughly four fifths of them seen only once. The CDR3 sequence is 15 residues long. Germline loops: CDR1 MDHEN, CDR2 SYDVKM. This clonotype was recorded once. Its antigen is undetermined. The junction differs from germline at one of its ends, possibly a read error.

The sequenced sample was liver tumor tissue from sampling region 3. Subset defined: tumor region T3, left-lateral pole. The gene calls are TRBV28 and TRBJ2-1; TRBD2 agrees at 12 bases. This TCR was sampled from a man aged 35 to 55 with primary liver carcinoma and hepatitis B virus infection. The CDR3: CTSLPRLAGVSEQFF. CDR3 nucleotide sequence: TGTACCAGCCTCCCTCGACTAGCGGGAGTCAGTGAGCAGTTCTTC.